The next 3 T cell receptor beta chains were all read from a single sample in a study of T cell responses to AZD1222 COVID-19 vaccine. Profiling relied on immunoSEQ multiplex PCR, and the TCRdb table lists in-frame clones only, not all of them. The sample lists 93,000 or so clones; around 91% were seen once. The specimen was peripheral blood, collected on day 0 of AZD1222 vaccination. The receptors stem from an adult in good health.

This sequence joins TRBV28 and TRBJ2-5; D is unclear. The germline V gene encodes CDR1 MDHEN and CDR2 SYDVKM. CDR3 length equals 13 residues. V lost 8 bases, J lost 1 base, and 11 bases lay in between. CDR3 residues: CASHGTVQETQYF. The CDR3 DNA reads as TGTGCCAGCCACGGTACGGTCCAAGAGACCCAGTACTTC.

The rearrangement joins TRBV30 to TRBJ2-7; D unclear. This CDR3 has 11 residues. V was clipped by 2 bases and J by 5 bases, with 7 bases between them. The germline CDR1 and CDR2 sequences are GTSNPN and SVGIG (reference sequence). The chain's CDR3 is CAWSSIDEQYF. The CDR3 nucleotides are TGTGCCTGGAGTTCCATCGACGAGCAGTACTTC. Full variable domain (remainder filled in from reference TRBV30 and TRBJ2-7): SQTIHQWPATLVQPVGSPLSLECTVEGTSNPNLYWYRQAAGRGLQLLFYSVGIGQISSEVPQNLSASRPQDRQFILSSKKLLLSDSGFYLCAWSSIDEQYFGPGTRLTVT.

This clone was picked up one time. The V call is TRBV18, the J call TRBJ1-1; D gene uncertain. The CDR3 contains 15 residues. Germline V lookup: CDR1 KGHSH, CDR2 LQKENI. The germline V and J ends were trimmed by 0 bases and 1 base, with 9 bases remaining between them. CDR3 sequence reads: CASSPPGPPNTEAFF. CDR3 nucleotide sequence: TGTGCCAGCTCACCACCCGGGCCCCCGAACACTGAAGCTTTCTTT.